Described below is a single T cell receptor (beta chain) sequence and its context. Antigen specificity is unknown. V gave up 3 bases and J gave up 6 bases; unmatched junction bases: 10. The CDR3 contains 16 residues. Germline lookup yields CDR1 SGHRS and CDR2 YFSETQ. This entry is derived from a study of T cell responses to AZD1222 COVID-19 vaccine. Study at large: Second doses were pooled across both intervals (about 4 or about 12 weeks).

Produced via immunoSEQ multiplex PCR; TCRdb's table is partial and in-frame only. Altogether 80,000 to 95,000 clones are present, around 89% being singletons, with the ten largest covering more than 5%. Study-level results: Across the whole spike, CD4 TCRs peaked at regions 160-218 and 743-854. Most donors were white British and more were female, and clonal diversity was possibly underestimated. Rises in breadth and depth of Spike-specific TCRs came after two AZD1222 doses.

The sequencing used peripheral blood, collected on day 0 of AZD1222 vaccination. The receptor's source is an adult in good health. This rearrangement joins TRBV5-1 to TRBJ2-2, with 8 bases fitting TRBD2. As DNA, the CDR3 is TGCGCCAGCAGCTGGGTGTCTGCGGGGGGATCCGGGGAGCTGTTTTTT. Protein sequence: CASSWVSAGGSGELFF.